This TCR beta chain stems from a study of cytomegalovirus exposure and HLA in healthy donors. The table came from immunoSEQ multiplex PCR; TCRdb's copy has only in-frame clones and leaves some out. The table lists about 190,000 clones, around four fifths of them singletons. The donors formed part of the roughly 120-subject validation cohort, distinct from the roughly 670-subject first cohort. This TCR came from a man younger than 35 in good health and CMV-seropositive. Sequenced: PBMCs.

The CDR3 protein is CASSHYAGGGTNEKLFF. The CDR3 DNA reads TGCGCCAGCAGCCATTATGCAGGGGGCGGAACTAATGAAAAACTGTTTTTT. The chain employs TRBV4-1 and TRBJ1-4; TRBD1 matches 8 bases. Germline trimming cut 3 bases from V and 1 base from J; bases unmatched to any gene: 7. CDR3 length: 17 amino acids. Germline CDR1 MGHRA, CDR2 YSYEKL.